The clone carrying this TCR beta chain was seen a handful of times. Under 3 months was the duration of disease in ophthalmopathy patients, who also had a Clinical Activity Score of at least 3 and a NOSPECS grade of at least 4. Each diagnosis was grounded in clinical symptoms, serum thyroxine and TRAb, thyroid ultrasound, and orbital computed tomography. PBMCs were collected from a roughly 9.7 ml volume of fresh peripheral blood. This sample stems from a study of T cells in Graves' hyperthyroidism and ophthalmopathy. Amplified regions were TCR beta CDR3 sequences from RNA transcripts. The TCR CDR3 was amplified in a first-round RT-PCR using the HTBI primer set. TCRdb reprocessed the multiplex PCR reads via MiXCR and lists one record per CDR3 protein. The sample has under 350,000 distinct CDR3 sequences, roughly 15% seen once; the top ten hold 30% to 40%. V dropped 6 bases and J dropped 6; count of bases not matched to a gene: 3. The CDR3 runs to 12 residues. Germline V CDR1 and CDR2: MNHEY, SMNVEV (reference sequence).

The rearrangement uses TRBV27 and TRBJ2-7; the match to TRBD1 covers 9 bases. Material: blood. The source is a woman in her thirties or forties with Graves' ophthalmopathy. This CDR3 is CASRMTGGEQYF. The DNA for the CDR3 is TGTGCCAGCAGAATGACAGGGGGCGAGCAGTACTTC.